These 14 T cell receptor beta chains were all obtained from the same sample, sequenced in a study of blood T cell repertoires in COVID-19. Sequencing used immunoSEQ multiplex PCR; TCRdb keeps in-frame clones, though not all of them. The table records 180,000 or so clones, just under 85% of them present only once. The sequenced sample consisted of peripheral blood. Receptors were obtained from a middle-aged man who had recovered from COVID-19.

The rearrangement uses TRBV7-9 and TRBJ2-1; tentative D call: TRBD1 (5 bases). The CDR3 has 16 residues. Trimming stripped 2 bases from V and 2 bases from J, with 13 bases between. CDR1 SEHNR and CDR2 FQNEAQ come from the germline V gene (reference sequence). CDR3 in DNA: TGTGCCAGCAGCTTACCAGGGTCCTCGACCTACAATGAGCAGTTCTTC. This sequence encodes CASSLPGSSTYNEQFF.

The rearrangement links TRBV13 to TRBJ2-5; D not resolved. In germline, CDR1 is PRHDT, CDR2 FYEKMQ (reference sequence). The CDR3 covers 14 residues. V lost 4 bases and J 1 base, leaving 10 bases between the germline ends. The CDR3: CASSSRAVQETQYF. The DNA of the CDR3 is TGTGCCAGCAGCTCCCGCGCTGTCCAAGAGACCCAGTACTTC.

The V gene is TRBV19, the J gene TRBJ2-1, with a tentative D call TRBD2 (5 bases). CDR1 is LNHDA, CDR2 SQIVND, per germline (reference sequence). CDR3 length: 13 residues. With 1 base removed from V and 9 bases from J, the gap between germline ends came to 10 bases. The CDR3 is CASSIGEKGEQFF. CDR3 DNA: TGTGCCAGTAGTATAGGGGAGAAGGGTGAGCAGTTCTTC.

This sequence joins TRBV7-2 and TRBJ2-5, with D possibly being TRBD2 (5 bases). The CDR3 contains 15 residues. Trimming removed 2 bases at V and 0 bases at J, with 10 bases between. Looked up from germline, CDR1 is SGHTA and CDR2 is FQGNSA. In DNA form, the CDR3 reads TGTGCCAGCAGCTTAACGGGGTGGGACCAAGAGACCCAGTACTTC. This encodes CASSLTGWDQETQYF.

V and J are TRBV12-3 or TRBV12-4 and TRBJ2-1, with D perhaps TRBD2 (6 bases). The CDR3 consists of 13 residues. V shed 5 bases and J shed 4 bases, with 9 bases lying between them. The CDR3: CASSLTSYNEQFF. CDR3 nucleotides: TGTGCCAGCAGTCTGACTAGTTACAATGAGCAGTTCTTC.

The chain links TRBV4-1 to TRBJ1-2; D is uncertain. This CDR3 is built from 14 residues. Trimming took 1 base from V and 5 from J, leaving 11 bases between them. Germline-derived CDR1 and CDR2 are MGHRA and YSYEKL. The CDR3 is CASSQGGLVYGYTF. CDR3 coding DNA: TGCGCCAGCAGCCAAGGAGGCCTCGTTTATGGCTACACCTTC.

This clone was counted only a few times. The J gene is TRBJ1-4, the V gene TRBV19; 9 bases align to TRBD1. The CDR3 is made up of 18 amino acids. From germline, CDR1 is LNHDA and CDR2 SQIVND (reference sequence). The junction had 10 bases not matched to a gene; V was cut back by 5 bases and J by 0 bases. CDR3 region: CASSVSGTGFATNEKLFF. The CDR3 DNA reads as TGTGCCAGTAGTGTATCCGGGACAGGGTTTGCAACTAATGAAAAACTGTTTTTT.

The chain recombines TRBV5-5 with TRBJ2-1; 7 bases are shared with TRBD1. The CDR3 consists of 16 residues. Losses at the gene ends were 4 bases for V and 0 bases for J; bases not matched to a gene: 7. CDR1 is SGHKS, CDR2 YYEKEE, per germline (reference sequence). The CDR3 is CASSEPGQSSYNEQFF. The CDR3 nucleotides read TGTGCCAGCAGCGAGCCGGGACAGAGCTCCTACAATGAGCAGTTCTTC.

J is TRBJ1-2 and V is TRBV25-1; D is undetermined. V lost 1 base and J lost 5, with 11 bases in between. Per the germline V gene, CDR1 is MGHDK and CDR2 is SYGVNS. This CDR3 has 14 amino acids. DNA for the CDR3: TGTGCCAGCAGTGAATCGGTGCTACGGTATGGCTACACCTTC. Translation gives CASSESVLRYGYTF.

The V and J genes are TRBV19 and TRBJ1-2, with 7 bases matching TRBD1. CDR3 length equals 16 residues. Germline V CDR1 and CDR2: LNHDA, SQIVND (reference sequence). Trimming at V came to 1 base and at J to 0 bases, leaving 5 bases not matched to a gene. The CDR3: CASSIVGTEANYGYTF. Here the CDR3 DNA reads TGTGCCAGTAGTATAGTCGGGACAGAAGCTAACTATGGCTACACCTTC. Looking up the rest from reference TRBV19 and TRBJ1-2 gives the full variable domain: DGGITQSPKYLFRKEGQNVTLSCEQNLNHDAMYWYRQDPGQGLRLIYYSQIVNDFQKGDIAEGYSVSREKKESFPLTVTSAQKNPTAFYLCASSIVGTEANYGYTFGSGTRLTVV.

The CDR3 spells CASSGGDSNQPQHF. The CDR3 DNA is TGTGCCAGCTCAGGAGGGGATAGCAATCAGCCCCAGCATTTT. The chain uses TRBV18 and TRBJ1-5; TRBD1 is a possible D gene (5 bases). Germline-derived CDR1 and CDR2 are KGHSH and LQKENI. With 5 bases removed from V and 0 bases from J, the gap between germline ends came to 8 bases. This CDR3 region has 14 residues.

This clone was seen a few times. CDR3 bases: TGTGCCAGCAGCTTAGCACAGGGTGGGCCCTACGAGCAGTACTTC. It is translated as CASSLAQGGPYEQYF. The chain uses TRBV7-2 and TRBJ2-7, with a weak D call TRBD1 (6 bases). Germline values: CDR1 SGHTA, CDR2 FQGNSA. Deletions cut 0 bases from V and 2 bases from J, with 11 bases between. This CDR3 spans 15 amino acids.

CDR3 nucleotides: TGTGCCATCAGTGAGGTTACGGGAGAGTTCTCCGAGCAGTACTTC. As protein: CAISEVTGEFSEQYF. The J gene is TRBJ2-7, the V gene TRBV10-3; a possible D gene is TRBD2 (6 bases). Germline lookup yields CDR1 ENHRY and CDR2 SYGVKD. Trimming removed 2 bases from V and 6 bases from J, with 17 bases in between. CDR3 length: 15 amino acids.

This rearrangement joins TRBV11-2 to TRBJ2-1; no definite D call. Germline-derived CDR1 and CDR2 are SGHAT and FQNNGV. With 5 bases removed from V and 0 bases from J, the gap between germline ends came to 11 bases. The CDR3 sequence is 15 residues long. The CDR3, as DNA: TGTGCCAGCAGCCCCACGCCAGACTCCTACAATGAGCAGTTCTTC. As protein: CASSPTPDSYNEQFF.